The clone carrying this TCR beta chain was found once. Its antigen remains unidentified. A read error may explain this, as a much larger clone is one base away. CDR3 size: 16 residues. Germline CDR1 reads SGHVS; CDR2 reads FQNEAQ. The sample is drawn from a study of T cells in Graves' hyperthyroidism and ophthalmopathy. Study-level information: At the time of initial diagnosis and before any treatment, peripheral blood was collected.

RNA transcripts yielded amplified TCR beta CDR3 regions. First-round RT-PCR with HTBI primers amplified the TCR CDR3 region. TCRdb re-called the multiplex PCR reads through MiXCR, storing one row per CDR3 protein. The table lists nearly 750,000 distinct CDR3 sequences, roughly a third of them singletons. Findings of the study overall: From stable hyperthyroidism, ophthalmopathy was separated by a 13 V-J model.

Patients counted as stable if ophthalmopathy did not develop within 18 months. Patients were excluded for uncontrolled infection, other autoimmune disease, pregnancy or lactation. This receptor was obtained from a woman aged 40-49 years with Graves' hyperthyroidism. The sequencing sample was made of blood. This rearrangement joins TRBV7-8 to TRBJ1-3, with 10 positions matching TRBD1. In nucleotides, the CDR3 is TGTGCCAGCAGCTTGGGACAGGGGAGCTCTGGAAACACCGTATATTTT. As protein: CASSLGQGSSGNTVYF. Full variable domain (rest looked up from reference TRBV7-8 and TRBJ1-3): GAGVSQSPRYKVAKRGQDVALRCDPISGHVSLFWYQQALGQGPEFLTYFQNEAQLDKSGLPSDRFFAERPEGSVSTLKIQRTQQEDSAVYLCASSLGQGSSGNTVYFGEGSWLTVV.